This TCR beta chain comes out of a study of T cell responses to AZD1222 COVID-19 vaccine (dated by TCRdb to about 2021). Some background on the complete study: A total of more than 230 trial participants underwent TCR sequencing, of whom around 210 had received two doses of AZD1222 and some 26 had received two doses of the MenACWY control vaccine. Trial participants were enrolled into age subgroups of 18-55, 56-69 and 70-plus years, which contained approximately 150, 28 and 58 TCR-sequenced participants, respectively. Summary of the overall study and its limitations: Only 5 to 7 AZD1222 recipients were SARS-CoV-2 seropositive at baseline, limiting conclusions about previously exposed vaccinees. Reportedly, close to half of the unique spike-specific TCRs recognized epitopes lying outside the regions that are mutated in the B.1.351 and B.1.1.7 variants. CD4 TCRs associated with the vaccine covered the entire spike protein, and the dominant responses were in regions 160-218 and 743-854. The 56-69-year group was small, and its depth increase did not reach significance, likely because of low power. Participants were mostly white British and included more females than males, and it was suggested by the authors that clonal diversity may have been underestimated. Because no samples from the day 14 peak response were available, repertoires could be characterized only after the peak T cell response. Spike-specific TCR breadth and depth rose significantly after two AZD1222 doses compared with day 0 and with MenACWY recipients.

The germline V gene specifies MDHEN as CDR1 and SYDVKM as CDR2. Deletion took 5 bases off V and 0 bases off J, with a span of 10 bases between the germline ends. The CDR3 has 14 amino acids, counting the end cysteine and phenylalanine. Solely the CDR3 DNA is kept, with 42 bases framed from the first base. Per the publication, the time point label means: about 28 days (+/-7) after the second vaccine dose. AZD1222 recipients given second doses at about 4 weeks or at about 12 weeks were pooled, since spike-specific TCR depth and breadth were not found to differ between the two schedules. Vaccinee samples were obtained from the UK trials COV001 and COV002, which included a single-blind randomized controlled phase 2/3 trial of AZD1222 (ChAdOx1 nCoV-19) in healthy adults. For TCRbeta chain sequencing, PBMC samples from trial participants were taken at day 0 and at day 28 after the second dose. Of note for this clone: Its target antigen remains unknown. No clone much larger than this one lies a single base away; base qualities are absent.

The CDR3 regions of human TCRbeta chains were subjected to immunosequencing. The original methods were these. TCRs in the repertoires were compared against a reference library of SARS-CoV-2-specific TCRs that had been generated with the MIRA antigen-specificity platform. Breadth was defined as the fraction of unique TCRs that were SARS-CoV-2-associated. Depth was defined as the fraction of total T cells that were SARS-CoV-2-associated. Using the MIRA data, each spike-specific TCR was mapped to the spike region that the TCR reacts to and placed in a CD4 or CD8 class. Log10-transformed breadth and depth values were compared by one-way ANOVA with Sidak's multiple comparisons tests. The table comes from immuneACCESS by way of TCRdb, which keeps in-frame sequences with V and J called. Part of the clones is missing from these tables; in studies checked, under half for an unresolved V gene and the rest for unknown reasons. Clone size and the V and J calls come from that table; the DNA yielded D and trimming. This sample is represented by more than 150,000 clones; approximately 91% of them were singletons. The top ten constitute roughly 2% of the sample.

The rearrangement joined TRBV28 to TRBJ2-5, with no confidently assigned D gene. The source material was peripheral blood, sampled 28 days after the second AZD1222 dose. The receptor was derived from an adult who received the AZD1222 COVID-19 vaccine. The CDR3 protein: CASSSPTYQETQYF. The base sequence is TGTGCCAGCAGTAGTCCGACATACCAAGAGACCCAGTACTTC.